A selection of T cell receptor beta chains follows, all from one sample in a study of blood T cell repertoires in COVID-19. The table came from immunoSEQ multiplex PCR; TCRdb's copy has only in-frame clones and leaves some out. Here the sample spans tens of thousands of clones, about 85% being singletons. The sequencing sample was made of peripheral blood. These receptors were collected from a woman between 70 and 85 years old in a cohort sampled during active COVID-19. Each CDR3 is given with its conserved first and last residue. A D gene is named only where the DNA matches it firmly. Rows may omit the clone size; those that give it use once, few, many or a size class.

V gene: TRBV29-1
CDR3 length: 13
clone size: .
D gene: .
J gene: TRBJ1-5
CDR3 protein: CSVGREFNQPQHF
CDR3 DNA: TGCAGCGTTGGTCGGGAATTCAATCAGCCCCAGCATTTT

V gene: TRBV3-1/TRBV3-2
CDR3 length: 14
clone size: .
D gene: TRBD1
J gene: TRBJ1-1
CDR3 protein: CASRMGQMNTEAFF
CDR3 DNA: TGTGCCAGCAGAATGGGACAGATGAACACTGAAGCTTTCTTT

V gene: TRBV6-5
CDR3 length: 14
clone size: .
D gene: TRBD1
J gene: TRBJ1-2
CDR3 protein: CASSQDRDGWGYTF
CDR3 DNA: TGTGCCAGCAGTCAGGACAGGGATGGTTGGGGCTACACCTTC

V gene: TRBV7-3
CDR3 length: 14
clone size: .
D gene: .
J gene: TRBJ2-2
CDR3 protein: CASSLSSNTGELFF
CDR3 DNA: TGTGCCAGCAGCTTATCCTCGAACACCGGGGAGCTGTTTTTT

V gene: TRBV5-1
CDR3 length: 16
clone size: .
D gene: TRBD1
J gene: TRBJ2-7
CDR3 protein: CASSVSPGTGWQEQYF
CDR3 DNA: TGCGCCAGCAGCGTATCCCCCGGGACAGGGTGGCAAGAGCAGTACTTC

V gene: TRBV5-1
CDR3 length: 14
clone size: .
D gene: .
J gene: TRBJ2-3
CDR3 protein: CASSLWWELDTQYF
CDR3 DNA: TGCGCCAGCAGCTTGTGGTGGGAGTTAGATACGCAGTATTTT

V gene: TRBV6-2/TRBV6-3
CDR3 length: 14
clone size: .
D gene: TRBD2
J gene: TRBJ2-3
CDR3 protein: CASSGLAGTDTQYF
CDR3 DNA: TGTGCCAGCAGCGGACTAGCGGGAACAGATACGCAGTATTTT

V gene: TRBV27
CDR3 length: 14
clone size: .
D gene: .
J gene: TRBJ2-7
CDR3 protein: CASSLSSQGYEQYF
CDR3 DNA: TGTGCCAGCAGTTTATCGTCGCAGGGCTACGAGCAGTACTTC

V gene: TRBV5-1
CDR3 length: 14
clone size: .
D gene: TRBD2
J gene: TRBJ2-1
CDR3 protein: CASSPENVLAGLFF
CDR3 DNA: TGCGCCAGCAGCCCCGAAAACGTACTAGCGGGTCTCTTCTTC

V gene: TRBV23-1
CDR3 length: 15
clone size: .
D gene: TRBD1
J gene: TRBJ2-7
CDR3 protein: CASITLPSTGNEQYF
CDR3 DNA: TGCGCCAGCATTACTCTCCCCTCGACAGGGAACGAGCAGTACTTC

V gene: TRBV28
CDR3 length: 15
clone size: .
D gene: .
J gene: TRBJ1-5
CDR3 protein: CASILTRGSNQPQHF
CDR3 DNA: TGTGCCAGCATATTAACTCGGGGTAGCAATCAGCCCCAGCATTTT

V gene: TRBV28
CDR3 length: 14
clone size: .
D gene: .
J gene: TRBJ1-1
CDR3 protein: CASSSPTAPTEAFF
CDR3 DNA: TGTGCCAGCAGTTCTCCGACAGCCCCAACTGAAGCTTTCTTT

V gene: TRBV6-2/TRBV6-3
CDR3 length: 13
clone size: few
D gene: .
J gene: TRBJ1-2
CDR3 protein: CASSPLGGNGYTF
CDR3 DNA: TGTGCCAGCAGTCCCCTCGGCGGAAATGGCTACACCTTC

V gene: TRBV7-2
CDR3 length: 15
clone size: .
D gene: .
J gene: TRBJ2-1
CDR3 protein: CASSLSGQRNNEQFF
CDR3 DNA: TGTGCCAGCAGCTTATCAGGACAGAGGAACAATGAGCAGTTCTTC

V gene: TRBV28
CDR3 length: 14
clone size: once
D gene: TRBD1
J gene: TRBJ1-2
CDR3 protein: CASSFRATGQGYTF
CDR3 DNA: TGTGCCAGCAGTTTCCGGGCGACAGGGCAGGGCTACACCTTC

V gene: TRBV28
CDR3 length: 14
clone size: few
D gene: .
J gene: TRBJ1-2
CDR3 protein: CASSPPGSDYGYTF
CDR3 DNA: TGTGCCAGCAGCCCGCCGGGGAGTGACTATGGCTACACCTTC

V gene: TRBV5-1
CDR3 length: 14
clone size: .
D gene: .
J gene: TRBJ1-4
CDR3 protein: CASRSQGTNEKLFF
CDR3 DNA: TGCGCCAGCAGATCTCAGGGAACTAATGAAAAACTGTTTTTT

V gene: TRBV10-3
CDR3 length: 14
clone size: .
D gene: .
J gene: TRBJ1-2
CDR3 protein: CAISFTGGEEGYTF
CDR3 DNA: TGTGCCATCAGTTTTACAGGAGGGGAAGAAGGCTACACCTTC

V gene: TRBV10-3
CDR3 length: 14
clone size: .
D gene: .
J gene: TRBJ1-2
CDR3 protein: CAISGTDLNYGYTF
CDR3 DNA: TGTGCCATCAGTGGGACAGATCTTAACTATGGCTACACCTTC

V gene: TRBV6-6
CDR3 length: 15
clone size: .
D gene: .
J gene: TRBJ2-7
CDR3 protein: CASSLGLTRRGEQYF
CDR3 DNA: TGTGCCAGCAGTCTCGGCCTGACTAGAAGGGGCGAGCAGTACTTC

V gene: TRBV5-1
CDR3 length: 15
clone size: .
D gene: TRBD1
J gene: TRBJ2-2
CDR3 protein: CASSSRTGGDGELFF
CDR3 DNA: TGCGCCAGCAGCTCTAGGACAGGGGGCGACGGGGAGCTGTTTTTT

V gene: TRBV10-1
CDR3 length: 14
clone size: .
D gene: TRBD1
J gene: TRBJ2-3
CDR3 protein: CASSPGTETDTQYF
CDR3 DNA: TGCGCCAGCAGCCCGGGGACAGAGACAGATACGCAGTATTTT

V gene: TRBV6-6
CDR3 length: 16
clone size: .
D gene: .
J gene: TRBJ1-3
CDR3 protein: CASSYSGRGSGNTIYF
CDR3 DNA: TGTGCCAGCAGTTACTCAGGTCGGGGGTCTGGAAACACCATATATTTT

V gene: TRBV6-1
CDR3 length: 14
clone size: .
D gene: .
J gene: TRBJ1-3
CDR3 protein: CASSESIPGNTIYF
CDR3 DNA: TGTGCCAGCAGTGAATCTATCCCTGGAAACACCATATATTTT

V gene: TRBV2
CDR3 length: 15
clone size: .
D gene: TRBD2
J gene: TRBJ2-1
CDR3 protein: CASSESSGSWHEQFF
CDR3 DNA: TGTGCCAGCAGTGAGTCCAGCGGGAGTTGGCATGAGCAGTTCTTC

V gene: TRBV6-6
CDR3 length: 16
clone size: .
D gene: TRBD2
J gene: TRBJ2-1
CDR3 protein: CASRPSGAGGPSEQFF
CDR3 DNA: TGTGCCAGCCGACCGTCGGGAGCGGGAGGGCCCTCTGAGCAGTTCTTC

V gene: TRBV6-2/TRBV6-3
CDR3 length: 16
clone size: few
D gene: TRBD2
J gene: TRBJ2-7
CDR3 protein: CASSYLGLATGYEQYF
CDR3 DNA: TGTGCCAGCAGTTACTTGGGACTAGCGACTGGCTACGAGCAGTACTTC

V gene: TRBV6-5
CDR3 length: 11
clone size: .
D gene: .
J gene: TRBJ1-1
CDR3 protein: CASGDWGSAFF
CDR3 DNA: TGTGCCAGCGGGGACTGGGGCTCAGCTTTCTTT

V gene: TRBV10-1
CDR3 length: 12
clone size: .
D gene: .
J gene: TRBJ2-1
CDR3 protein: CASMSSDNEQFF
CDR3 DNA: TGCGCCAGCATGTCTAGCGACAATGAGCAGTTCTTC

V gene: TRBV6-5
CDR3 length: 14
clone size: .
D gene: TRBD2
J gene: TRBJ2-7
CDR3 protein: CASSPDGTIYEQYF
CDR3 DNA: TGTGCCAGCAGTCCAGACGGGACTATTTACGAGCAGTACTTC

V gene: TRBV5-6
CDR3 length: 15
clone size: .
D gene: .
J gene: TRBJ1-3
CDR3 protein: CASSLAAVFGNTIYF
CDR3 DNA: TGTGCCAGCAGCTTGGCCGCAGTTTTTGGAAACACCATATATTTT

V gene: TRBV2
CDR3 length: 14
clone size: once
D gene: TRBD1
J gene: TRBJ1-1
CDR3 protein: CASSLQGGDTEAFF
CDR3 DNA: TGTGCCAGCAGCCTACAGGGGGGGGACACTGAAGCTTTCTTT

V gene: TRBV12-3/TRBV12-4
CDR3 length: 13
clone size: .
D gene: .
J gene: TRBJ2-3
CDR3 protein: CASSLGVTDTQYF
CDR3 DNA: TGTGCCAGCAGTTTAGGAGTCACAGATACGCAGTATTTT

V gene: TRBV9
CDR3 length: 15
clone size: .
D gene: TRBD2
J gene: TRBJ2-7
CDR3 protein: CASSVGGSLVYEQYF
CDR3 DNA: TGTGCCAGCAGCGTAGGCGGGAGTCTCGTTTACGAGCAGTACTTC

V gene: TRBV28
CDR3 length: 14
clone size: once
D gene: .
J gene: TRBJ1-1
CDR3 protein: CASSVRDKRGEAFF
CDR3 DNA: TGTGCCAGCAGTGTCCGGGACAAAAGGGGTGAAGCTTTCTTT